Shown below are 20 T cell receptor beta chains from a single sample sequenced in a study of radiotherapy plus CTLA-4 blockade in lung cancer. Here immunoSEQ multiplex PCR was the method, and the copy in TCRdb shows in-frame clones only, minus some. The data contain around 130,000 clones, around 90% of them seen just once; the ten biggest clones take up just under 7%. Sequenced material: peripheral blood, taken from a patient treated with radiotherapy plus ipilimumab. The receptors derive from a human donor with non-small cell lung cancer that progressed on radiotherapy plus ipilimumab.

This chain joins TRBV5-1 and TRBJ2-1; D may match TRBD1 or TRBD2 (6 bases each). V shed 4 bases and J shed 7 bases, with 15 bases lying between them. Germline CDR1 and CDR2: SGHRS and YFSETQ. CDR3 length: 14 residues. CDR3 sequence: CASSEGGSVNEQFF. CDR3 nucleotide sequence: TGCGCCAGCAGCGAGGGGGGTAGCGTGAATGAGCAGTTCTTC.

V usage is TRBV6-5 and J usage is TRBJ1-4; D possibly corresponds to TRBD1 (5 bases). CDR3 length: 15 residues. In germline, CDR1 is MNHEY, CDR2 SVGAGI. V lost 2 bases, J lost 7 bases, and 14 bases lay in between. The CDR3 here is CASSYGRNQGEKLFF. CDR3 DNA: TGTGCCAGCAGTTACGGCAGAAACCAGGGTGAAAAACTGTTTTTT.

This rearrangement joins TRBV7-9 to TRBJ2-2; TRBD2 matches at 16 bases. Germline-derived CDR1 and CDR2 are SEHNR and FQNEAQ (reference sequence). The J segment lost 3 bases and the V segment lost 2 bases, leaving 3 bases of the junction unmatched. This CDR3 has 18 residues. As DNA, the CDR3 is TGTGCCAGCAGCTTAATGGGACTAGCGGGAGGGTACACCGGGGAGCTGTTTTTT. It translates to CASSLMGLAGGYTGELFF.

V usage is TRBV7-8 and J usage is TRBJ2-5; 9 bases line up with TRBD1. The CDR3 totals 17 residues. In germline, CDR1 is SGHVS, CDR2 FQNEAQ. Losses at the gene ends were 5 bases for V and 1 base for J; bases not matched to a gene: 11. CDR3 region: CASSLPGQGAPQETQYF. DNA of the CDR3: TGTGCCAGCAGCCTTCCGGGACAGGGAGCTCCCCAAGAGACCCAGTACTTC.

The chain uses TRBV7-2 and TRBJ1-1, with D unresolved. Trimming left V 2 bases short and J 1 base short, with 2 bases between. Germline V CDR1 and CDR2: SGHTA, FQGNSA. The length of the CDR3 is 12 residues. The CDR3 nucleotides read TGTGCCAGCAGCTTATGGAACACTGAAGCTTTCTTT. Protein product: CASSLWNTEAFF.

This sequence joins TRBV27 and TRBJ2-7, with D perhaps TRBD2 (6 bases). Germline assignment: CDR1 MNHEY and CDR2 SMNVEV (reference sequence). The V end was cut by 8 bases, the J end by 4 bases, with 15 bases between. There are 13 residues in the CDR3. CDR3 amino acids: CASVIRRGYEQYF. In DNA form, the CDR3 reads TGTGCCAGCGTAATTCGTCGGGGGTACGAGCAGTACTTC.

This chain links TRBV29-1 with TRBJ2-2; tentatively, D is TRBD1 (6 bases). Trimming took off 5 bases at V and 5 bases at J, with 15 bases between the two ends. The CDR3 sequence is 14 residues long. Germline assignment: CDR1 SQVTM and CDR2 ANQGSEA. Written as DNA, the CDR3 is TGCAGCGTTTCCGGGCCTAGGGGGACCGGGGAGCTGTTTTTT. As protein: CSVSGPRGTGELFF.

This rearrangement joins TRBV29-1 to TRBJ1-2; D is ambiguous. The V and J ends lost 3 bases and 7 bases respectively, with 9 bases between them. The CDR3 contains 11 residues. Germline V gene data show CDR1 as SQVTM and CDR2 as ANQGSEA. The CDR3 loop reads CSVDSRSGYTF. For the CDR3, the DNA is TGCAGCGTTGACAGCAGGAGTGGCTACACCTTC. Based on the CDR3 plus reference TRBV29-1 and TRBJ1-2, the full variable domain is SAVISQKPSRDICQRGTSLTIQCQVDSQVTMMFWYRQQPGQSLTLIATANQGSEATYESGFVIDKFPISRPNLTFSTLTVSNMSPEDSSIYLCSVDSRSGYTFGSGTRLTVV.

The chain uses TRBV2 and TRBJ1-4; D is ambiguous. V was clipped by 6 bases and J by 7 bases, with 15 bases between them. The CDR3 extends over 14 amino acids. Germline assignment: CDR1 SNHLY and CDR2 FYNNEI. CDR3 in amino acids: CASRNSPLPEKLFF. The CDR3 nucleotides are TGTGCCAGCAGGAACAGTCCACTCCCTGAAAAACTGTTTTTT.

The V call is TRBV11-2, the J call TRBJ1-3; D gene unclear. This CDR3 contains 14 residues. Looked up from germline, CDR1 is SGHAT and CDR2 is FQNNGV. Trimming left V 5 bases short and J 0 bases short, with 8 bases between. The CDR3: CASSTHSSGNTIYF. For the CDR3, the DNA is TGTGCCAGCAGCACCCACAGCTCTGGAAACACCATATATTTT.

The V call is TRBV6-1, the J call TRBJ2-2, with D possibly TRBD1 on 5 matching bases. The CDR3 extends over 15 amino acids. Germline CDR1 MNHNS, CDR2 SASEGT. Trimming removed 3 bases at V and 0 bases at J, with 8 bases between. CDR3: CASSERTPNTGELFF. DNA for the CDR3: TGTGCCAGCAGTGAGCGGACACCGAACACCGGGGAGCTGTTTTTT.

The V and J genes are TRBV6-1 and TRBJ1-2; D uncertain. In germline, CDR1 is MNHNS, CDR2 SASEGT. The CDR3 has 13 residues. V lost 4 bases and J 5 bases, leaving 11 bases between the germline ends. The CDR3 loop reads CASSVTSRYGYTF. CDR3 nucleotides: TGTGCCAGCAGTGTGACCTCACGGTATGGCTACACCTTC.

The chain couples TRBV19 to TRBJ1-4; TRBD1 might be the D (6 bases). V was pared by 10 bases and J by 2 bases, with 17 bases between. Germline CDR1 and CDR2: LNHDA and SQIVND (reference sequence). This CDR3 is built from 15 residues. The CDR3 sequence: CATLTGGPTNEKLFF. Here the CDR3 DNA reads TGTGCCACCCTCACGGGGGGGCCGACTAATGAAAAACTGTTTTTT.

The chain carries TRBV10-1 and TRBJ2-3, with TRBD2 matching 12 bases. This CDR3 has 15 residues. CDR1 and CDR2 (germline): WNHNN, SYGVQD (reference sequence). V dropped 10 bases and J dropped 6; count of bases not matched to a gene: 11. In DNA form, the CDR3 reads TGCGCCACACCGCGACTAGCGGGAGAAGGGGATACGCAGTATTTT. Translation gives CATPRLAGEGDTQYF.

The chain employs TRBV6-6 and TRBJ2-7; 9 bases map to TRBD2. Germline V lookup: CDR1 MNHNY, CDR2 SVGAGI (reference sequence). The trim removed 4 bases at V and 5 bases at J, leaving 12 bases unmatched. The CDR3 has 16 amino acids. The CDR3 here is CASSSGFSGSYHEQYF. The CDR3 DNA follows: TGTGCCAGCAGTTCAGGATTTAGCGGGAGTTACCACGAGCAGTACTTC.

The rearrangement joins TRBV20-1 to TRBJ1-2; D uncertain. The V gene's germline CDR1 is DFQATT and CDR2 SNEGSKA (reference sequence). V lost 1 base, J lost 7 bases, and 7 bases lay in between. The length of the CDR3 is 11 residues. This chain's CDR3 is CSARGGSGYTF. DNA of the CDR3: TGCAGTGCTAGAGGAGGGTCTGGCTACACCTTC.

This chain joins TRBV7-9 and TRBJ2-1; 15 bases are a match to TRBD2. Germline V gene lookup returns CDR1 SEHNR and CDR2 FQNEAQ (reference sequence). The CDR3 runs 18 residues. V was pared by 8 bases and J by 7 bases, with 15 bases of the junction left unmatched. CDR3 residues: CASLPRPGGTSGRNEQFF. CDR3 in DNA: TGTGCCAGCCTCCCCAGGCCAGGGGGGACTAGCGGGAGGAATGAGCAGTTCTTC. The variable domain in full, with the rest retrieved from reference TRBV7-9 and TRBJ2-1, is DTGVSQNPRHKITKRGQNVTFRCDPISEHNRLYWYRQTLGQGPEFLTYFQNEAQLEKSRLLSDRFSAERPKGSFSTLEIQRTEQGDSAMYLCASLPRPGGTSGRNEQFFGPGTRLTVL.

The gene calls are TRBV4-1 and TRBJ2-7, with a weak D call TRBD2 (6 bases). CDR3 length equals 13 residues. V was shortened by 3 bases and J by 2 bases, with 8 bases between the two germline ends. Germline CDR1 MGHRA, CDR2 YSYEKL. The CDR3 is CASSQDYTYEQYF. As DNA, the CDR3 is TGCGCCAGCAGCCAGGACTATACCTACGAGCAGTACTTC.

The chain has TRBV6-1 and TRBJ2-7, with TRBD2 matching 11 bases. The V and J ends lost 3 bases and 4 bases, in that order; junction bases with no gene match: 8. This CDR3 contains 16 residues. Per germline, CDR1 MNHNS and CDR2 SASEGT. CDR3 bases: TGTGCCAGCAGTGACCCGCGGACTAGCGGGTGGTACGAGCAGTACTTC. Translating it yields CASSDPRTSGWYEQYF.

V gene TRBV5-1 combines with J gene TRBJ2-7; 11 bases are a match to TRBD2. V trimming: 0 bases; J trimming: 1 base; junction bases outside the gene matches: 3. The CDR3 spans 16 residues. Germline values: CDR1 SGHRS, CDR2 YFSETQ. As DNA, the CDR3 is TGCGCCAGCAGCTTGGGGACTAGCGGGCTGTCCTACGAGCAGTACTTC. Encoded protein: CASSLGTSGLSYEQYF.